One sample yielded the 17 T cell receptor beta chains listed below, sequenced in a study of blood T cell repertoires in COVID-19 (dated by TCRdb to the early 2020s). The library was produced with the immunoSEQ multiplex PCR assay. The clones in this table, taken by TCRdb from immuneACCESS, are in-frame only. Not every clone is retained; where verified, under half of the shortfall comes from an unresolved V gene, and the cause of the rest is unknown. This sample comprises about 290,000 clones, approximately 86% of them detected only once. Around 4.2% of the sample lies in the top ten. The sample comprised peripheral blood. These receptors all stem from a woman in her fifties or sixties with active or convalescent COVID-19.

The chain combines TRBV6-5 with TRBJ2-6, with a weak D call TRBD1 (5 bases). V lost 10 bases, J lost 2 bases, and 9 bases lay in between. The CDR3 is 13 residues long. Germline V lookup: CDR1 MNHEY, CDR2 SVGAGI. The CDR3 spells CAITRAGANVLTF. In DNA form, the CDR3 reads TGTGCCATCACCAGGGCTGGGGCCAACGTCCTGACTTTC.

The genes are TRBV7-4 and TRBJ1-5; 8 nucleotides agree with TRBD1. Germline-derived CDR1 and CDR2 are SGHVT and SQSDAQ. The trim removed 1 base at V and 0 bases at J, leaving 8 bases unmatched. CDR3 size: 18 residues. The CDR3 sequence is CASSLGAGGYYSNQPQHF. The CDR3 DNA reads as TGTGCCAGCAGCTTAGGGGCAGGGGGCTACTATAGCAATCAGCCCCAGCATTTT.

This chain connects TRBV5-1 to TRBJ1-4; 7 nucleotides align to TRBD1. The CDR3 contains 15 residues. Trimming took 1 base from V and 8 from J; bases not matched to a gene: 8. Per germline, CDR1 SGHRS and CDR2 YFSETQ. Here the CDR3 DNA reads TGCGCCAGCAGCTTGTTGGGGACAGAGAGAGAAAAACTGTTTTTT. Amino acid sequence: CASSLLGTEREKLFF.

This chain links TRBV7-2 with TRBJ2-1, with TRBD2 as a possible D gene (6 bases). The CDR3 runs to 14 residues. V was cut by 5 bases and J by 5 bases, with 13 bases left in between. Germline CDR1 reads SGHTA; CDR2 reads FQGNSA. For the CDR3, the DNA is TGTGCCAGCAGCCCTCCGGGACTTAACAATGAGCAGTTCTTC. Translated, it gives CASSPPGLNNEQFF.

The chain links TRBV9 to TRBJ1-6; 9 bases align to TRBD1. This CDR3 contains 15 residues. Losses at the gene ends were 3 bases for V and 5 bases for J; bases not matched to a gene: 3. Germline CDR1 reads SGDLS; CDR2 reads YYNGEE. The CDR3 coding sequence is TGTGCCAGCAGCGGGGGACAGGGAAATAATTCACCCCTCCACTTT. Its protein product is CASSGGQGNNSPLHF.

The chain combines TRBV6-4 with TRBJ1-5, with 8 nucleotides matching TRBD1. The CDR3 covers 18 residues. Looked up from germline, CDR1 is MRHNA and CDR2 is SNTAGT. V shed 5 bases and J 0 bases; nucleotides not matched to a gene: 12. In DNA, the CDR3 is TGTGCCAGCAGTTACCCGGGAAGACAGGGGTTTAGCAATCAGCCCCAGCATTTT. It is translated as CASSYPGRQGFSNQPQHF.

CDR3 nucleotide sequence: TGTGCCAGCTCATCTAGACAGGGGAGCACAGATACGCAGTATTTT. The encoded protein is CASSSRQGSTDTQYF. This chain links TRBV18 with TRBJ2-3, with TRBD1 matching over 8 bases. CDR1 and CDR2 from the germline V gene are KGHSH and LQKENI. V dropped 5 bases and J dropped 0; count of bases not matched to a gene: 4. The CDR3 has 15 amino acids.

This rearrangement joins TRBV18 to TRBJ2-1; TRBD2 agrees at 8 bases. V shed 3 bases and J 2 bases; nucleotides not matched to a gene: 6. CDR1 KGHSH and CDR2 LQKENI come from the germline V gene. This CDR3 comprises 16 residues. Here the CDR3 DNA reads TGTGCCAGCTCACCTATAGCGGGAAAAACCTACAATGAGCAGTTCTTC. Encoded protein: CASSPIAGKTYNEQFF. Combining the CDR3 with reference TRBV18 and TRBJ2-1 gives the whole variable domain NAGVMQNPRHLVRRRGQEARLRCSPMKGHSHVYWYRQLPEEGLKFMVYLQKENIIDESGMPKERFSAEFPKEGPSILRIQQVVRGDSAAYFCASSPIAGKTYNEQFFGPGTRLTVL.

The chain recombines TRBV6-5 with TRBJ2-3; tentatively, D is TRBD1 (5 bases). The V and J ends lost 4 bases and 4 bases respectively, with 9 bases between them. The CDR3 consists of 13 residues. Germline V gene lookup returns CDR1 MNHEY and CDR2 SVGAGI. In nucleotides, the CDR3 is TGTGCCAGCAGTTTCTTAGGGGCAGATACGCAGTATTTT. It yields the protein CASSFLGADTQYF.

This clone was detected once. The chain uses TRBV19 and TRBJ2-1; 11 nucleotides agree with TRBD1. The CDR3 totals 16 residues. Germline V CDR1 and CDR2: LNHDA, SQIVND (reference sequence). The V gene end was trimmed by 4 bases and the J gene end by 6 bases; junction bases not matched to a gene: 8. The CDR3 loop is CASSTRDRGSGNEQFF. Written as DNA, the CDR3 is TGTGCCAGTAGTACCAGGGACAGGGGGTCAGGCAATGAGCAGTTCTTC.

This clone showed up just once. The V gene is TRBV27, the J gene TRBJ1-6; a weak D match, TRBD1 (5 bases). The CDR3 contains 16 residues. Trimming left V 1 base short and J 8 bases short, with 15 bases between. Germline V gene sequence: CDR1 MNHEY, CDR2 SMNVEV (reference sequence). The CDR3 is CASSLFPGGVDSPLHF. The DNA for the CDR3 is TGTGCCAGCAGTTTATTCCCGGGAGGGGTAGATTCACCCCTCCACTTT.

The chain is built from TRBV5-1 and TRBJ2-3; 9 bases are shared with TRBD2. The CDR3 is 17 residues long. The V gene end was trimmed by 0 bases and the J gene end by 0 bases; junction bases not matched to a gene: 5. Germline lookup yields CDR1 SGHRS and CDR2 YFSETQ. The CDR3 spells CASSLGPTSGSTDTQYF. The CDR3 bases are TGCGCCAGCAGCTTGGGACCGACTAGCGGTAGCACAGATACGCAGTATTTT. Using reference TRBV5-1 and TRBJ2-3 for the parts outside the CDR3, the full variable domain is KAGVTQTPRYLIKTRGQQVTLSCSPISGHRSVSWYQQTPGQGLQFLFEYFSETQRNKGNFPGRFSGRQFSNSRSEMNVSTLELGDSALYLCASSLGPTSGSTDTQYFGPGTRLTVL.

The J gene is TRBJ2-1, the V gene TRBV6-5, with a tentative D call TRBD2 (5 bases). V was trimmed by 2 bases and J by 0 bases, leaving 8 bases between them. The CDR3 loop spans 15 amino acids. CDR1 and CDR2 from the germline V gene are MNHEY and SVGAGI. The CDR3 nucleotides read TGTGCCAGCAGTTACATAGCGCCCTCCTACAATGAGCAGTTCTTC. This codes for CASSYIAPSYNEQFF.

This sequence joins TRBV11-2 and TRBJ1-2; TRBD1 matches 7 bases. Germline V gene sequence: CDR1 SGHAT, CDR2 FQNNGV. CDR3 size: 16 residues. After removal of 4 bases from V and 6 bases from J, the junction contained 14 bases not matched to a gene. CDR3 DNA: TGTGCCAGCAGCTCCCTAGCCGGGACAGTAGACGATGGCTACACCTTC. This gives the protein CASSSLAGTVDDGYTF.

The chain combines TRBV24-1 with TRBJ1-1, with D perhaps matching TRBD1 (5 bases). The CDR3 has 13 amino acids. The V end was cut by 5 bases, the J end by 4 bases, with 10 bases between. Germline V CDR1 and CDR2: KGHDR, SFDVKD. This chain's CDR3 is CATSAGGGTEAFF. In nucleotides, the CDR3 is TGTGCCACCAGTGCCGGGGGGGGCACTGAAGCTTTCTTT.

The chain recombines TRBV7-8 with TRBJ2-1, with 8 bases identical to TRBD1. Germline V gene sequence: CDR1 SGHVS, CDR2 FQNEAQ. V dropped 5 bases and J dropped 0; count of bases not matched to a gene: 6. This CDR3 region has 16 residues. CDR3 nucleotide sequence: TGTGCCAGCAGCCCCCAGGGGGCCAGCTCCTACAATGAGCAGTTCTTC. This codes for CASSPQGASSYNEQFF. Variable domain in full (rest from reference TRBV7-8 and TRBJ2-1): GAGVSQSPRYKVAKRGQDVALRCDPISGHVSLFWYQQALGQGPEFLTYFQNEAQLDKSGLPSDRFFAERPEGSVSTLKIQRTQQEDSAVYLCASSPQGASSYNEQFFGPGTRLTVL.

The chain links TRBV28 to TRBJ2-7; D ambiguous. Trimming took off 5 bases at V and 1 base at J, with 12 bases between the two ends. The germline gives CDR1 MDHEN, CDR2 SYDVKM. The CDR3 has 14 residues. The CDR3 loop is CASSVTLTSYEQYF. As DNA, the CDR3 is TGTGCCAGCAGTGTTACCTTGACTTCCTACGAGCAGTACTTC.